Reported below is one T cell receptor beta chain. Its antigen is unknown. The data originate from a study of shared clonotypes between healthy human individuals. The assay was carried out at the deep level. Sequencing used immunoSEQ multiplex PCR; TCRdb keeps in-frame clones, though not all of them. The sample has 180,000 or so clones, roughly 93% seen once. Overall study findings and caveats: An anticipated effect of sequencing depth on clonotype sharing among donors was recognized. The study generally estimated greater richness for naive than memory subsets.

The germline V and J ends were trimmed by 6 bases and 3 bases, with 20 bases remaining between them. The CDR3 runs 16 residues. The germline V gene has CDR1 MRHNA and CDR2 SNTAGT. The genes are TRBV6-4 and TRBJ1-2; D may be TRBD1 (5 bases). The sequenced sample consisted of naive CD4+ T cells sorted from blood. Subset: CD45RA+ positively selected. This sequence was found in a young woman in good health. The CDR3 region is CASSKVSGTAYYGYTF. Here the CDR3 DNA reads TGTGCCAGCAGCAAAGTTTCCGGGACGGCTTACTATGGCTACACCTTC.